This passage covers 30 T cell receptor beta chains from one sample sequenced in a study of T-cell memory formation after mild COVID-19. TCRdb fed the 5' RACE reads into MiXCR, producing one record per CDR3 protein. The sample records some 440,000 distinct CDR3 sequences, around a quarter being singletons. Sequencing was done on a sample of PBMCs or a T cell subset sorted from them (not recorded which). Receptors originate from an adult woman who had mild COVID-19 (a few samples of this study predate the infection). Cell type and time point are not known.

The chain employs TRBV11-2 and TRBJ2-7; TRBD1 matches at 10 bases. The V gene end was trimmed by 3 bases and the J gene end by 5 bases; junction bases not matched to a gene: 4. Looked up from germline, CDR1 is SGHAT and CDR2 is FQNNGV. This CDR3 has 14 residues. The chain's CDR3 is CASSFGGTGDEQYF. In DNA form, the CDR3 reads TGTGCCAGCAGCTTTGGCGGGACAGGGGACGAGCAGTACTTC. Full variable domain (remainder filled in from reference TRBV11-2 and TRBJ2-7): EAGVAQSPRYKIIEKRQSVAFWCNPISGHATLYWYQQILGQGPKLLIQFQNNGVVDDSQLPKDRFSAERLKGVDSTLKIQPAKLEDSAVYLCASSFGGTGDEQYFGPGTRLTVT.

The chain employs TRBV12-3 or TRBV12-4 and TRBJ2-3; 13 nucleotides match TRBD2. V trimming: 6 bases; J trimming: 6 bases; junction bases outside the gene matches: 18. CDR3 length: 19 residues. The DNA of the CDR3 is TGTGCCAGCAGGACGACTAGCGGGAGGAGTCCCGCGTACACGGATACGCAGTATTTT. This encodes CASRTTSGRSPAYTDTQYF.

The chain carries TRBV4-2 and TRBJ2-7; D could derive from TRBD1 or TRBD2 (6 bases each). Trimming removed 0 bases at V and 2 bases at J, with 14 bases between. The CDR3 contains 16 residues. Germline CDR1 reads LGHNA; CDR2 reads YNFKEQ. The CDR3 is CASSQDPGDIAYEQYF. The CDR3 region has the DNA TGTGCCAGCAGCCAAGATCCGGGGGACATTGCCTACGAGCAGTACTTC.

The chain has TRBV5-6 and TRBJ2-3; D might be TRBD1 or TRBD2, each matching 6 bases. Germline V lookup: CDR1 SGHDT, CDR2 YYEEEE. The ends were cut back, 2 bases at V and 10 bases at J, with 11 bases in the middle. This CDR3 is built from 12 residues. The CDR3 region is CASSLGGNAQYF. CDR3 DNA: TGTGCCAGCAGCTTAGGGGGGAACGCGCAGTATTTT.

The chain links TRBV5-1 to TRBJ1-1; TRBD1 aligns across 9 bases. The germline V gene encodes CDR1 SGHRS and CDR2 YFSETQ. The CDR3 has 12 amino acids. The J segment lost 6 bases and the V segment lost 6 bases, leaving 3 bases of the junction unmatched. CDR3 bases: TGCGCCAGCATGGACAGGGGTGCTGAAGCTTTCTTT. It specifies CASMDRGAEAFF.

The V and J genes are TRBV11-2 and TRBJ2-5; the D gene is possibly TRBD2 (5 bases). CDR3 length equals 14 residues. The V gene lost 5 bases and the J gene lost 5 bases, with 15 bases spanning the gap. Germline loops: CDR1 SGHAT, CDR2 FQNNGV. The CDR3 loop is CASSRTRSWETQYF. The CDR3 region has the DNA TGTGCCAGCAGCCGTACTAGGTCGTGGGAGACCCAGTACTTC.

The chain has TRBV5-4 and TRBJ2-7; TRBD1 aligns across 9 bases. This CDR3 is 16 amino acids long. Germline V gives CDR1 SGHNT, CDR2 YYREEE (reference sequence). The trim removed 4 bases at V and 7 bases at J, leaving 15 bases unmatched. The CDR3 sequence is CASSPGGQGRSREQYF. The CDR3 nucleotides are TGTGCCAGCAGCCCGGGGGGACAGGGAAGGTCTCGAGAGCAGTACTTC.

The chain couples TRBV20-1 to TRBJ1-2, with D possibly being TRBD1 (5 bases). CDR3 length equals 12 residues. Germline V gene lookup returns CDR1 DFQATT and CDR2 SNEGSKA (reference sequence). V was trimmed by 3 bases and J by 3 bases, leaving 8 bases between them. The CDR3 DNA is TGCAGTGCTAGGGGGGTCGACTATGGCTACACCTTC. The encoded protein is CSARGVDYGYTF.

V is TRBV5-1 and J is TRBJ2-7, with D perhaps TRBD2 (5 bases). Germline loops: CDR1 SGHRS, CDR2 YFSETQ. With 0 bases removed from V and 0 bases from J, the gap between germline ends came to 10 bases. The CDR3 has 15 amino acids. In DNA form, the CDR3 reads TGCGCCAGCAGCTTGGCGGTGGGGAGCTCCTACGAGCAGTACTTC. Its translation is CASSLAVGSSYEQYF.

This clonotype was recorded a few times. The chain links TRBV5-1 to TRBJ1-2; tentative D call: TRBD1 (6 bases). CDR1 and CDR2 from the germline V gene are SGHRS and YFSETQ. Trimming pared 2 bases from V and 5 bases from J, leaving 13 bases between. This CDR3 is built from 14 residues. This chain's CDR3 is CASSFPDSVYGYTF. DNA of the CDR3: TGCGCCAGCAGCTTCCCGGACAGCGTTTATGGCTACACCTTC. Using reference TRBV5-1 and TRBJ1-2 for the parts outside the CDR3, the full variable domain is KAGVTQTPRYLIKTRGQQVTLSCSPISGHRSVSWYQQTPGQGLQFLFEYFSETQRNKGNFPGRFSGRQFSNSRSEMNVSTLELGDSALYLCASSFPDSVYGYTFGSGTRLTVV.

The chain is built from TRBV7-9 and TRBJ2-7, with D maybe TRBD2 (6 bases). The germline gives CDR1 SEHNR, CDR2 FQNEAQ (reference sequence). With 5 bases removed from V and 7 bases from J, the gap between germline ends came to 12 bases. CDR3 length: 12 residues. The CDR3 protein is CASSPGREEQYF. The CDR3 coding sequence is TGTGCCAGCAGCCCCGGACGGGAGGAGCAGTACTTC.

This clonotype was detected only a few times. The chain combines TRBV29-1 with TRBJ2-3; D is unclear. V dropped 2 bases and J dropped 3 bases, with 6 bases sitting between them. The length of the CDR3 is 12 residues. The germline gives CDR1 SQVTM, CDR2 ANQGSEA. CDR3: CSVEPSTDTQYF. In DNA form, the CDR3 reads TGCAGCGTTGAACCCAGTACAGATACGCAGTATTTT.

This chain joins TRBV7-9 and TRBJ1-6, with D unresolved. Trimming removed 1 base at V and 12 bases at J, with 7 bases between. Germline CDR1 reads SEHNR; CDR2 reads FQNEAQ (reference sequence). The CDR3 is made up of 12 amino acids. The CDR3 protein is CASSLGAEPLHF. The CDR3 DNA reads TGTGCCAGCAGCTTAGGGGCGGAACCCCTCCACTTT.

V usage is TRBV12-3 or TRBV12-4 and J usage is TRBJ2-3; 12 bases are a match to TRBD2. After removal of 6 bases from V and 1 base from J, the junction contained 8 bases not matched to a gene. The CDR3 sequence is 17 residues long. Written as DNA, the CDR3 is TGTGCCAGCAGGAGACTAGCGGGAGTTGCTCGCACAGATACGCAGTATTTT. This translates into CASRRLAGVARTDTQYF.

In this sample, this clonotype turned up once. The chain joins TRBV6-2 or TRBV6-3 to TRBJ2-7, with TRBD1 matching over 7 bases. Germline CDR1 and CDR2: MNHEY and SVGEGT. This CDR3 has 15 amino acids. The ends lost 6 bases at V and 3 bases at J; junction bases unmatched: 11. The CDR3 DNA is TGTGCCAGCAGCCCTCTCGGGACAGCGGACTACGAGCAGTACTTC. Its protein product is CASSPLGTADYEQYF.

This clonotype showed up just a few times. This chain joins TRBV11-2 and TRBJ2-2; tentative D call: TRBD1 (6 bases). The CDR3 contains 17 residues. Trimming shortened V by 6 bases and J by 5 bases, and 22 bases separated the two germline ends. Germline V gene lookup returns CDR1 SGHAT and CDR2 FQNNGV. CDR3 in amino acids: CASRHPGRGTGTGELFF. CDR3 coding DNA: TGTGCCAGCAGGCATCCCGGACGGGGAACAGGGACCGGGGAGCTGTTTTTT.

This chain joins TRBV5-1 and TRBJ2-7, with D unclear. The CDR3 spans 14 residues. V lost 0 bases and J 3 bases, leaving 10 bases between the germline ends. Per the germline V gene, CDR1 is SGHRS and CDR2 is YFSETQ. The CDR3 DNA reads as TGCGCCAGCAGCTTGGCCGGGCAGGACTACGAGCAGTACTTC. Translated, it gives CASSLAGQDYEQYF.

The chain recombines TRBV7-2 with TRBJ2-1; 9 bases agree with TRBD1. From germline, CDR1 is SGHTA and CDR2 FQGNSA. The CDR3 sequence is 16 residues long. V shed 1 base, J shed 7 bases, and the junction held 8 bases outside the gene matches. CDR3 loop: CASSLGGTGSKNEQFF. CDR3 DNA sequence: TGTGCCAGCAGCTTAGGGGGGACAGGGTCGAAAAATGAGCAGTTCTTC. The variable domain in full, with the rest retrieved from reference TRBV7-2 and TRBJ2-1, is GAGVSQSPSNKVTEKGKDVELRCDPISGHTALYWYRQSLGQGLEFLIYFQGNSAPDKSGLPSDRFSAERTGGSVSTLTIQRTQQEDSAVYLCASSLGGTGSKNEQFFGPGTRLTVL.

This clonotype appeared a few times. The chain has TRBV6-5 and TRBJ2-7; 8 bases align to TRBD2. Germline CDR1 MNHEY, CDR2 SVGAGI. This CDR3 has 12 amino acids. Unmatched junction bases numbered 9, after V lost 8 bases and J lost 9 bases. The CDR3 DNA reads TGTGCCAGCGGGACTAGGGTGACGGGGCAGTACTTC. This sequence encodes CASGTRVTGQYF.

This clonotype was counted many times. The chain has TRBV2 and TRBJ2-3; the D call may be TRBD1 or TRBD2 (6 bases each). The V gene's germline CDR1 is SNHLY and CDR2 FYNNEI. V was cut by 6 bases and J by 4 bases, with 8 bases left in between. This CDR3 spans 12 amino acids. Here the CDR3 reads CASRGGSDTQYF. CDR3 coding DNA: TGTGCCAGCAGGGGGGGCTCAGATACGCAGTATTTT.

DNA of the CDR3: TGTGCCAGCAGCCTGGTGGGGGAAGTGGGAGAGACCCAGTACTTC. Amino acids: CASSLVGEVGETQYF. The chain joins TRBV5-6 to TRBJ2-5; D is perhaps TRBD1 or TRBD2 (5 bases each). V lost 4 bases and J lost 4, with 17 bases in between. This CDR3 comprises 15 residues. The germline V gene has CDR1 SGHDT and CDR2 YYEEEE.

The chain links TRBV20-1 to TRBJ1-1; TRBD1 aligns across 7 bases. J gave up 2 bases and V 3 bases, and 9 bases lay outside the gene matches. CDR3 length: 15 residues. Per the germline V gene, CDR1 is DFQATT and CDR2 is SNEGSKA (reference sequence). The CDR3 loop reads CSASDPRQGNTEAFF. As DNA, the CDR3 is TGCAGTGCTAGTGACCCAAGACAGGGTAACACTGAAGCTTTCTTT.

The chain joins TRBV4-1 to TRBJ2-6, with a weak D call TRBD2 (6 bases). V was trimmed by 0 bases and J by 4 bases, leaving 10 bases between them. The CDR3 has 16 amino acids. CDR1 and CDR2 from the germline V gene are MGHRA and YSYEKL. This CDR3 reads CASSQDGGYGANVLTF. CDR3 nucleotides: TGCGCCAGCAGCCAAGATGGAGGGTACGGGGCCAACGTCCTGACTTTC.

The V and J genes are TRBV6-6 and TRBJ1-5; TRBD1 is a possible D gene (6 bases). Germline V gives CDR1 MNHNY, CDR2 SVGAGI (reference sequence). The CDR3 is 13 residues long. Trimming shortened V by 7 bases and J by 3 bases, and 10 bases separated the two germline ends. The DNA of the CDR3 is TGTGCCAGCATGCAGGGGAACAATCAGCCCCAGCATTTT. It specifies CASMQGNNQPQHF.

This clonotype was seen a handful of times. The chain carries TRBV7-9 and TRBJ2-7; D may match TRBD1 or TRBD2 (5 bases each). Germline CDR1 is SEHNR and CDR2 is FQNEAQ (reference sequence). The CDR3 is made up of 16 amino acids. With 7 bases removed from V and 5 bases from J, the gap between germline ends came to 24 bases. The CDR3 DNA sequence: TGTGCCAGCACCGACGAGGGAAGTACCGAGGGGCACGAGCAGTACTTC. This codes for CASTDEGSTEGHEQYF.

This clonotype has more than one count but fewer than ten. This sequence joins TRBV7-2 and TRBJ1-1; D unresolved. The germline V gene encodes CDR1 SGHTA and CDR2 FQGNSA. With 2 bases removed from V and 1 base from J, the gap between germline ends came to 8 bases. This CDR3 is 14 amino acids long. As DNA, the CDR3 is TGTGCCAGCAGCTTAAAAGGGAGGAACACTGAAGCTTTCTTT. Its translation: CASSLKGRNTEAFF.

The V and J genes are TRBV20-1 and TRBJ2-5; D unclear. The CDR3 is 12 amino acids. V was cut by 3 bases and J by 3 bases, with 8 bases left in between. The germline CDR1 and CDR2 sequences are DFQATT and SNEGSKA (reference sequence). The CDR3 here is CSASVQKETQYF. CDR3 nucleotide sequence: TGCAGTGCTAGTGTACAGAAAGAGACCCAGTACTTC.

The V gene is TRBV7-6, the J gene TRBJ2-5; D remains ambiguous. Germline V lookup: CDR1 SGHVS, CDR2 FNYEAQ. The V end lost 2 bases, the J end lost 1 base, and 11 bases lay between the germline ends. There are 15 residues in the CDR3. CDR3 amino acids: CASSLTLGTQETQYF. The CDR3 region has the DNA TGTGCCAGCAGCTTAACCTTAGGCACCCAAGAGACCCAGTACTTC.

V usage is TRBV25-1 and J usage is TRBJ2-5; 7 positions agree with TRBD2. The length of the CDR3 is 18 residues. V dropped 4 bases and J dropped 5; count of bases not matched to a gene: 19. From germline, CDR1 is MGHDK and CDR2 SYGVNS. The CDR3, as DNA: TGTGCCAGCAGTGGTAAAGGGCGGGAGATTTCCAACTCGGAGACCCAGTACTTC. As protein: CASSGKGREISNSETQYF.

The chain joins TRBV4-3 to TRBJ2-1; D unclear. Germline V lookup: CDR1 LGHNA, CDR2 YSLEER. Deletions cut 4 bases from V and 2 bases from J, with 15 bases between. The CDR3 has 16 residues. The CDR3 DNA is TGCGCCAGCAGCCTCGGTTTAGGCGGTGCCTACAATGAGCAGTTCTTC. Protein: CASSLGLGGAYNEQFF.